The text below deals with one T cell receptor beta chain. CDR1 and CDR2 (germline): SEHNR, FQNEAQ (reference sequence). The CDR3 totals 17 residues. With 4 bases removed from V and 1 base from J, the gap between germline ends came to 18 bases. This specimen belongs to a study of control samples from healthy donors and cancer patients. Sequenced by immunoSEQ multiplex PCR; TCRdb stores in-frame clones only, minus some. The sample lists fewer than 30,000 clones; approximately 85% were seen once. V and J are TRBV7-9 and TRBJ2-3; the D gene is possibly TRBD1 (5 bases). The sequence derives from a woman aged 60-75 years with head and neck cancer. What was sequenced was PBMCs. The CDR3: CASSSATDSLGTDTQYF. The CDR3 nucleotides are TGTGCCAGCAGCTCAGCCACCGACAGCCTCGGCACAGATACGCAGTATTTT.